These 25 T cell receptor beta chains were all obtained from the same sample, sequenced in a study of blood T cell repertoires in COVID-19. The data were produced by immunoSEQ multiplex PCR, yet TCRdb's version contains in-frame clones alone and is incomplete. The profile covers approximately 470,000 clones, with 70% to 90% appearing a single time and 3% to 3.5% taken by the ten largest. The sample comprised peripheral blood. Receptors originate from a human donor in a cohort sampled during active COVID-19.

This chain joins TRBV27 and TRBJ1-6, with 9 bases aligning to TRBD1. Germline V lookup: CDR1 MNHEY, CDR2 SMNVEV (reference sequence). J gave up 6 bases and V 3 bases, and 6 bases lay outside the gene matches. The CDR3 extends over 16 amino acids. The CDR3 sequence is CASSFRPTGGNSPLHF. CDR3 nucleotide sequence: TGTGCCAGCAGTTTTCGCCCGACAGGGGGTAATTCACCCCTCCACTTT.

This clone appeared a single time. CDR3 in DNA: TGTGCCAGCAGCCTCAGGGACAATGAGCAGTTCTTC. Translation: CASSLRDNEQFF. This chain connects TRBV7-9 to TRBJ2-1; D is perhaps TRBD1 (5 bases). Germline V CDR1 and CDR2: SEHNR, FQNEAQ (reference sequence). V lost 5 bases and J lost 5, with 7 bases in between. The CDR3 is made up of 12 amino acids.

The J gene is TRBJ1-1, the V gene TRBV3-1 (or the pseudogene TRBV3-2); 7 nucleotides match TRBD1. Per germline, CDR1 LGHDT and CDR2 YNNKEL (reference sequence). Trimming at V came to 3 bases and at J to 4 bases, leaving 11 bases not matched to a gene. CDR3 length: 16 amino acids. The DNA for the CDR3 is TGTGCCAGCAGCCAGCCGGAAGGCCAGGGGGGCACTGAAGCTTTCTTT. The encoded protein is CASSQPEGQGGTEAFF.

The V and J genes are TRBV19 and TRBJ1-5; 9 nucleotides agree with TRBD1. This CDR3 contains 16 residues. The J segment lost 7 bases and the V segment lost 5 bases, leaving 12 bases of the junction unmatched. Germline CDR1 reads LNHDA; CDR2 reads SQIVND (reference sequence). The CDR3 sequence: CASSFTLQGAKQPQHF. The CDR3 bases are TGTGCCAGTAGTTTTACGCTACAGGGGGCGAAACAGCCCCAGCATTTT.

This sequence joins TRBV6-5 and TRBJ2-3; weak D call: TRBD1 (6 bases). The CDR3 loop spans 13 amino acids. Germline values: CDR1 MNHEY, CDR2 SVGAGI. The V end lost 2 bases, the J end lost 7 bases, and 10 bases lay between the germline ends. CDR3 coding DNA: TGTGCCAGCAGTTACGGGGACACTTATACGCAGTATTTT. Its protein is CASSYGDTYTQYF.

The V gene is TRBV28, the J gene TRBJ1-6; D perhaps matches TRBD1 (6 bases). The germline V and J ends were trimmed by 6 bases and 0 bases, with 9 bases remaining between them. Germline V gives CDR1 MDHEN, CDR2 SYDVKM. The CDR3 consists of 15 residues. The CDR3 loop reads CASRPQGSYNSPLHF. DNA for the CDR3: TGTGCCAGCAGACCACAGGGCTCCTATAATTCACCCCTCCACTTT. Filled out from reference TRBV28 and TRBJ1-6, the complete variable domain reads DVKVTQSSRYLVKRTGEKVFLECVQDMDHENMFWYRQDPGLGLRLIYFSYDVKMKEKGDIPEGYSVSREKKERFSLILESASTNQTSMYLCASRPQGSYNSPLHFGNGTRLTVT.

The gene calls are TRBV25-1 and TRBJ2-2; 9 positions match TRBD1. From germline, CDR1 is MGHDK and CDR2 SYGVNS. CDR3 length: 16 amino acids. V shed 9 bases, J shed 6 bases, and the junction held 14 bases outside the gene matches. CDR3 region: CASTTHAGQGAGELFF. The DNA of the CDR3 is TGTGCCAGTACGACTCACGCGGGACAGGGCGCCGGGGAGCTGTTTTTT.

J is TRBJ1-3 and V is TRBV28, with a tentative D call TRBD1 (5 bases). There are 16 residues in the CDR3. The germline V gene has CDR1 MDHEN and CDR2 SYDVKM. The V end was cut by 2 bases, the J end by 1 base, with 12 bases between. CDR3 bases: TGTGCCAGCAGTTTACCATTCAGGGAATCTGGAAACACCATATATTTT. Amino acids: CASSLPFRESGNTIYF.

This clone was picked up one time. The V call is TRBV7-2, the J call TRBJ2-1, with D perhaps TRBD2 (7 bases). Trimming removed 4 bases from V and 2 bases from J, with 21 bases in between. Germline V gene lookup returns CDR1 SGHTA and CDR2 FQGNSA. The CDR3 totals 18 residues. The CDR3 region is CASSSLGGRGSPYNEQFF. In nucleotides, the CDR3 is TGTGCCAGCAGCTCCTTAGGGGGGCGGGGGAGCCCCTACAATGAGCAGTTCTTC.

V and J are TRBV9 and TRBJ2-1, with 7 bases aligning to TRBD1. Germline V gene data show CDR1 as SGDLS and CDR2 as YYNGEE. After removal of 3 bases from V and 5 bases from J, the junction contained 2 bases not matched to a gene. CDR3 length equals 13 residues. Written as DNA, the CDR3 is TGTGCCAGCAGCGGGACAGGAGACAATGAGCAGTTCTTC. The encoded protein is CASSGTGDNEQFF. The full variable domain, completed using reference TRBV9 and TRBJ2-1, is DSGVTQTPKHLITATGQRVTLRCSPRSGDLSVYWYQQSLDQGLQFLIQYYNGEERAKGNILERFSAQQFPDLHSELNLSSLELGDSALYFCASSGTGDNEQFFGPGTRLTVL.

The chain uses TRBV7-2 and TRBJ2-1; tentative D call: TRBD2 (6 bases). Trimming stripped 3 bases from V and 8 bases from J, with 17 bases between. The CDR3 contains 15 residues. Germline V CDR1 and CDR2: SGHTA, FQGNSA. The CDR3 bases are TGTGCCAGCAGCTTCTCCGCGGGAATTTTGGATGAGCAGTTCTTC. It yields the protein CASSFSAGILDEQFF.

Note on this clone: Additional DNA sequences in this sample encode the identical CDR3. This chain links TRBV19 with TRBJ1-1; TRBD1 is a possible D gene (6 bases). Per germline, CDR1 LNHDA and CDR2 SQIVND (reference sequence). The V gene lost 4 bases and the J gene lost 3 bases, with 9 bases spanning the gap. The length of the CDR3 is 13 residues. The CDR3, as DNA: TGTGCCAGTAGTACGACAGGTGACACTGAAGCTTTCTTT. Amino acid sequence: CASSTTGDTEAFF.

The rearrangement links TRBV4-3 to TRBJ2-1; TRBD2 matches 8 bases. The CDR3 consists of 15 residues. J was trimmed by 6 bases and V by 5 bases; bases with no gene match: 9. The germline CDR1 and CDR2 sequences are LGHNA and YSLEER. The CDR3 DNA sequence: TGCGCCAGCAGCTTTTCCTACACTAGCGGCAATGAGCAGTTCTTC. As protein: CASSFSYTSGNEQFF.

The J gene is TRBJ2-3, the V gene TRBV10-1, with 8 bases matching TRBD1. Germline CDR1 and CDR2: WNHNN and SYGVQD (reference sequence). CDR3 length equals 15 residues. V dropped 5 bases and J dropped 2; count of bases not matched to a gene: 6. The CDR3 region has the DNA TGCGCCAGCAGTCGGGACAGGCCCCCCACAGATACGCAGTATTTT. Encoded protein: CASSRDRPPTDTQYF.

This clone appeared once. The chain has TRBV7-9 and TRBJ2-5, with D possibly TRBD1 on 5 matching bases. This CDR3 contains 13 residues. Trimming removed 0 bases at V and 4 bases at J, with 6 bases between. CDR1 SEHNR and CDR2 FQNEAQ come from the germline V gene (reference sequence). CDR3 protein: CASSLATVETQYF. For the CDR3, the DNA is TGTGCCAGCAGCTTAGCGACAGTAGAGACCCAGTACTTC.

The sample holds a few counts of this clone. Other DNA sequences within the sample encode an identical CDR3. The chain couples TRBV9 to TRBJ1-1; possibly TRBD1 for D (6 bases). The V end lost 0 bases, the J end lost 4 bases, and 10 bases lay between the germline ends. This CDR3 is 14 amino acids long. The germline V gene has CDR1 SGDLS and CDR2 YYNGEE. The CDR3 region is CASSVDRVATEAFF. For the CDR3, the DNA is TGTGCCAGCAGCGTAGACAGGGTGGCCACTGAAGCTTTCTTT. Using reference TRBV9 and TRBJ1-1 for the parts outside the CDR3, the full variable domain is DSGVTQTPKHLITATGQRVTLRCSPRSGDLSVYWYQQSLDQGLQFLIQYYNGEERAKGNILERFSAQQFPDLHSELNLSSLELGDSALYFCASSVDRVATEAFFGQGTRLTVV.

This clone was detected many times. The chain couples TRBV7-9 to TRBJ2-7, with 12 bases matching TRBD2. CDR3 length: 18 amino acids. After removal of 3 bases from V and 3 bases from J, the junction contained 12 bases not matched to a gene. CDR1 and CDR2 (germline): SEHNR, FQNEAQ (reference sequence). This CDR3 is CASSFPSGRAGVRYEQYF. CDR3 nucleotide sequence: TGTGCCAGCAGCTTTCCTAGCGGGAGGGCCGGGGTCCGCTACGAGCAGTACTTC.

V and J are TRBV19 and TRBJ2-5; 13 bases are a match to TRBD2. V was pared by 8 bases and J by 5 bases, with 2 bases of the junction left unmatched. The V gene's germline CDR1 is LNHDA and CDR2 SQIVND (reference sequence). There are 13 residues in the CDR3. Here the CDR3 reads CASRTSGSETQYF. DNA for the CDR3: TGTGCCAGTCGGACTAGCGGGAGTGAGACCCAGTACTTC.

The chain couples TRBV3-1 (or the pseudogene TRBV3-2) to TRBJ2-5; possible D gene TRBD2, 6 bases. V shed 1 base and J shed 5 bases, with 23 bases lying between them. This CDR3 is 18 amino acids long. Per the germline V gene, CDR1 is LGHDT and CDR2 is YNNKEL (reference sequence). The CDR3 here is CASSQGQGPLSGRETQYF. In DNA, the CDR3 is TGTGCCAGCAGCCAAGGTCAGGGTCCGCTATCTGGGAGGGAGACCCAGTACTTC.

The V and J genes are TRBV19 and TRBJ1-1; the D is unclear. Germline CDR1 reads LNHDA; CDR2 reads SQIVND (reference sequence). V was cut by 3 bases and J by 5 bases, with 13 bases left in between. The CDR3 runs to 14 residues. The CDR3 DNA reads TGTGCCAGTAGTATCGAGGCGCGGAGGACTGAAGCTTTCTTT. Protein product: CASSIEARRTEAFF.

In this sample, this clone turned up a few times. This chain connects TRBV6-1 to TRBJ1-1; no reliable D call. The germline gives CDR1 MNHNS, CDR2 SASEGT. Trimming pared 1 base from V and 1 base from J, leaving 10 bases between. This CDR3 spans 15 amino acids. The CDR3 DNA reads as TGTGCCAGCAGTGAAGGATACGGTGCGAACACTGAAGCTTTCTTT. This codes for CASSEGYGANTEAFF.

The chain has TRBV9 and TRBJ2-4; 15 bases fit TRBD2. CDR3 length equals 18 residues. Germline V gene lookup returns CDR1 SGDLS and CDR2 YYNGEE. The J segment lost 8 bases and the V segment lost 4 bases, leaving 13 bases of the junction unmatched. This CDR3 reads CASSSPPGLAGGGDIQYF. The CDR3 DNA sequence: TGTGCCAGCAGCTCCCCCCCGGGACTAGCGGGAGGAGGAGACATTCAGTACTTC. Together with reference TRBV9 and TRBJ2-4, the CDR3 gives the full variable domain: DSGVTQTPKHLITATGQRVTLRCSPRSGDLSVYWYQQSLDQGLQFLIQYYNGEERAKGNILERFSAQQFPDLHSELNLSSLELGDSALYFCASSSPPGLAGGGDIQYFGAGTRLSVL.

This rearrangement joins TRBV28 to TRBJ2-1; D ambiguous. The V and J ends lost 4 bases and 0 bases respectively, with 7 bases between them. CDR1 and CDR2 from the germline V gene are MDHEN and SYDVKM. CDR3 size: 14 residues. CDR3 DNA sequence: TGTGCCAGCAGTTGGCCGGGCTCCTACAATGAGCAGTTCTTC. It encodes CASSWPGSYNEQFF.

This clone was recorded once. The V and J genes are TRBV5-1 and TRBJ1-5; D gene uncertain. V was trimmed by 0 bases and J by 7 bases, leaving 11 bases between them. CDR3 length: 14 residues. Germline V gene sequence: CDR1 SGHRS, CDR2 YFSETQ. CDR3 nucleotides: TGCGCCAGCAGCTTGGACGGTCAAAGCCAGCCCCAGCATTTT. As protein: CASSLDGQSQPQHF.

The rearrangement uses TRBV5-1 and TRBJ2-7, with D perhaps TRBD2 (5 bases). CDR1 is SGHRS and CDR2 is YFSETQ in the germline V gene. The CDR3 is made up of 16 amino acids. The V end was cut by 0 bases, the J end by 5 bases, with 18 bases between. This CDR3 reads CASSLVGGRTRDEQYF. The DNA of the CDR3 is TGCGCCAGCAGCTTGGTAGGTGGACGTACGAGGGACGAGCAGTACTTC.